These 10 T cell receptor beta chains originate from one sample sequenced in a study of T cells after yellow fever vaccination. Each CDR3 protein gets one entry after TCRdb re-called the 5' RACE reads with MiXCR. This table holds 450,000 to 650,000 distinct CDR3 sequences, roughly 22% found once. The sample consisted of PBMCs, taken less than 25 days after the first yellow fever vaccination. The source of these receptors is a young man who received the YFV17D yellow fever vaccine.

This sequence joins TRBV20-1 and TRBJ1-2, with a tentative D call TRBD1 (6 bases). Germline values: CDR1 DFQATT, CDR2 SNEGSKA (reference sequence). The CDR3 is 14 amino acids. V was clipped by 0 bases and J by 4 bases, with 12 bases between them. The CDR3 coding sequence is TGCAGTGCTAGAGACTGGGGGGCCAGCTATGGCTACACCTTC. Translated: CSARDWGASYGYTF.

This clonotype was found many times. The chain couples TRBV4-3 to TRBJ2-1; D is uncertain. Trimming left V 4 bases short and J 0 bases short, with 10 bases between. This CDR3 contains 15 residues. Germline CDR1 LGHNA, CDR2 YSLEER. The CDR3 DNA follows: TGCGCCAGCAGCCCCGGTTCTAGCTCCTACAATGAGCAGTTCTTC. The encoded protein is CASSPGSSSYNEQFF.

There are many counts of this clonotype. J is TRBJ2-3 and V is TRBV5-6; D unresolved. Germline V gives CDR1 SGHDT, CDR2 YYEEEE. Trimming shortened V by 5 bases and J by 2 bases, and 9 bases separated the two germline ends. The CDR3 extends over 13 amino acids. The CDR3 here is CASSLSSTDTQYF. The CDR3, as DNA: TGTGCCAGCAGTTTGTCCTCCACAGATACGCAGTATTTT.

V gene TRBV11-2 combines with J gene TRBJ1-1; D is possibly TRBD1 (5 bases). V was trimmed by 4 bases and J by 6 bases, leaving 15 bases between them. There are 14 residues in the CDR3. Germline CDR1 SGHAT, CDR2 FQNNGV. The chain's CDR3 is CASSSPAGSPEAFF. As DNA, the CDR3 is TGTGCCAGCAGCTCCCCGGCAGGGTCGCCTGAAGCTTTCTTT. Filled out from reference TRBV11-2 and TRBJ1-1, the complete variable domain reads EAGVAQSPRYKIIEKRQSVAFWCNPISGHATLYWYQQILGQGPKLLIQFQNNGVVDDSQLPKDRFSAERLKGVDSTLKIQPAKLEDSAVYLCASSSPAGSPEAFFGQGTRLTVV.

The chain employs TRBV4-2 and TRBJ2-7; D may be TRBD1 (6 bases). The germline CDR1 and CDR2 sequences are LGHNA and YNFKEQ. The ends were cut back, 3 bases at V and 3 bases at J, with 12 bases in the middle. This CDR3 is built from 14 residues. The CDR3 DNA follows: TGTGCCAGCAGCCAGGGAACAGGGCTCTACGAGCAGTACTTC. Encoded protein: CASSQGTGLYEQYF.

Only a few counts were recorded for this clonotype. The chain couples TRBV12-3 or TRBV12-4 to TRBJ2-1; D may be TRBD2 (5 bases). The CDR3 length is 15 residues. The ends were cut back, 5 bases at V and 6 bases at J, with 17 bases in the middle. For the CDR3, the DNA is TGTGCCAGCAGTATATTCCGGGGTGCGGGCAATGAGCAGTTCTTC. Translating gives CASSIFRGAGNEQFF.

The V gene is TRBV5-4, the J gene TRBJ2-5; D is unresolved. The CDR3 consists of 16 residues. The V end lost 4 bases, the J end lost 2 bases, and 18 bases lay between the germline ends. The V gene's germline CDR1 is SGHNT and CDR2 YYREEE (reference sequence). CDR3 sequence: CASSPCTVRTQETQYF. CDR3 DNA sequence: TGTGCCAGCAGCCCTTGCACGGTCAGAACTCAAGAGACCCAGTACTTC.

This clonotype was detected a few times. The chain links TRBV4-2 to TRBJ2-5, with 7 bases fitting TRBD2. V gave up 4 bases and J gave up 5 bases; unmatched junction bases: 16. This CDR3 is 17 amino acids long. Looked up from germline, CDR1 is LGHNA and CDR2 is YNFKEQ. The CDR3 is CASSPQDWTRGKETQYF. The CDR3 bases are TGTGCCAGCAGCCCACAAGATTGGACTAGGGGTAAGGAGACCCAGTACTTC.

This clonotype occurred once. This chain links TRBV12-3 or TRBV12-4 with TRBJ2-5, with D maybe TRBD2 (5 bases). The CDR3 is 14 residues long. Trimming took off 4 bases at V and 5 bases at J, with 14 bases between the two ends. In nucleotides, the CDR3 is TGTGCCAGCAGTTCCACTAGTATTCCCGAGACCCAGTACTTC. Amino acid sequence: CASSSTSIPETQYF.

V usage is TRBV12-3 or TRBV12-4 and J usage is TRBJ1-2, with a possible D match to TRBD1 (6 bases). The V gene lost 3 bases and the J gene lost 4 bases, with 12 bases spanning the gap. CDR3 length equals 14 residues. The CDR3 protein is CASSLAGASYGYTF. The CDR3 nucleotides read TGTGCCAGCAGTTTGGCAGGGGCTTCCTATGGCTACACCTTC.